Listed below are T cell receptor beta chains from one sample, sequenced in a study of blood T cell repertoires in COVID-19. Here immunoSEQ multiplex PCR was the method, and the copy in TCRdb shows in-frame clones only, minus some. Among 140,000 to 150,000 clones, 85% to 90% were seen once, and the ten largest hold around 3%. What was sequenced was peripheral blood. These receptors were obtained from a man between 60 and 75 years old with active or convalescent COVID-19. Each CDR3 is given with its conserved first and last residue. A D gene is named only where the DNA matches it firmly. Not every row has a clone size; where given, it reads once, few, many or a size class.

v_call	clone_size	d_call	j_call	cdr3_aa	cdr3_nt
TRBV3-1/TRBV3-2	-	-	TRBJ2-7	CASSSSGRFGYEQYF	TGTGCCAGCAGCTCAAGTGGGAGGTTTGGCTACGAGCAGTACTTC
TRBV7-2	-	TRBD1	TRBJ2-1	CASTIAGDRAYEQFF	TGTGCCAGCACCATAGCCGGGGACAGGGCATATGAGCAGTTCTTC
TRBV7-2	-	TRBD2	TRBJ2-3	CASSLVSSGAPPDTQYF	TGTGCCAGCAGCTTAGTATCTAGCGGGGCACCCCCAGATACGCAGTATTTT
TRBV19	-	TRBD1	TRBJ1-1	CASSQPRQGTEAFF	TGTGCCAGTAGCCAACCCCGACAGGGTACTGAAGCTTTCTTT
TRBV10-3	-	-	TRBJ1-1	CAISGQGLTEAFF	TGTGCCATCAGTGGTCAGGGACTCACTGAAGCTTTCTTT
TRBV5-1	-	TRBD1	TRBJ1-2	CASSPTGGSYGYTF	TGCGCCAGCAGTCCTACAGGGGGTAGCTATGGCTACACCTTC
TRBV6-6	-	-	TRBJ1-5	CASSSKGYSNQPQHF	TGTGCCAGCAGTTCCAAGGGGTATAGCAATCAGCCCCAGCATTTT
TRBV5-4	-	-	TRBJ2-3	CASSARRAGDTQYF	TGTGCCAGCAGCGCCCGCAGGGCGGGGGATACGCAGTATTTT
TRBV3-1/TRBV3-2	-	-	TRBJ1-1	CASSQDGGAEAFF	TGTGCCAGCAGCCAAGATGGCGGGGCTGAAGCTTTCTTT
TRBV1	-	-	TRBJ1-2	CTSSHSPGYGYTF	TGCACCAGCAGCCATTCTCCAGGCTACGGCTACACCTTC
TRBV5-5	-	-	TRBJ1-2	CASSLQGPYGYTF	TGTGCCAGCAGCTTGCAGGGCCCCTATGGCTACACCTTC
TRBV19	-	-	TRBJ2-2	CASSIPLPEGELFF	TGTGCCAGTAGTATTCCCCTTCCCGAGGGGGAGCTGTTTTTT
TRBV9	once	-	TRBJ1-2	CASSGGRDFNYGYTF	TGTGCCAGCAGCGGAGGCCGGGACTTCAACTATGGCTACACCTTC
TRBV10-3	-	TRBD1	TRBJ1-2	CAISDRTGQYGYTF	TGTGCCATCAGTGACCGGACAGGGCAGTATGGCTACACCTTC
TRBV28	-	TRBD1	TRBJ2-7	CASSLEPGTGSSYEQYF	TGTGCCAGCAGTCTGGAACCCGGGACAGGGTCCTCCTACGAGCAGTACTTC
TRBV7-2	-	TRBD1	TRBJ1-5	CASSSGTGYGNQPQHF	TGTGCCAGCAGCTCGGGGACAGGGTATGGCAATCAGCCCCAGCATTTT
TRBV2	once	TRBD2	TRBJ2-7	CASIPPGTSVYYEQYF	TGTGCCAGCATCCCCCCCGGGACTAGCGTATACTACGAGCAGTACTTC
TRBV6-2/TRBV6-3	few	-	TRBJ2-5	CASSYSISGRRGTQYF	TGTGCCAGCAGTTACTCTATAAGCGGAAGAAGAGGGACCCAGTACTTC
TRBV6-4	-	-	TRBJ2-3	CASSPEGGSTDTQYF	TGTGCCAGCAGCCCCGAAGGAGGGTCCACAGATACGCAGTATTTT
TRBV11-2	-	-	TRBJ1-1	CASSLYTEAFF	TGTGCCAGCAGCCTTTACACTGAAGCTTTCTTT
TRBV6-6	-	TRBD2	TRBJ2-7	CASGTSGGYEQYF	TGTGCCAGCGGAACTAGCGGGGGCTACGAGCAGTACTTC
TRBV6-5	-	-	TRBJ1-1	CASSYSLQMNTEAFF	TGTGCCAGCAGTTACTCGTTACAGATGAACACTGAAGCTTTCTTT
TRBV19	few	TRBD1	TRBJ1-4	CASSHTRGQTNEKLFF	TGTGCCAGTAGCCATACGAGGGGGCAAACTAATGAAAAACTGTTTTTT
TRBV28	-	-	TRBJ2-3	CASSLGLSDTQYF	TGTGCCAGCAGTTTGGGACTGTCAGATACGCAGTATTTT
TRBV24-1	-	-	TRBJ2-1	CAPTDREQFF	TGTGCCCCTACGGACAGAGAGCAGTTCTTC
TRBV29-1	-	TRBD1	TRBJ1-2	CSAAPQGLAGYTF	TGCAGCGCCGCCCCACAGGGGTTAGCCGGCTACACCTTC